These 2 T cell receptor beta chains share one sample of origin, sequenced in a study of T-cell memory formation after mild COVID-19. TCRdb redid the calling of the 5' RACE reads with MiXCR, one entry per CDR3 protein. The sample has fewer than 350,000 distinct CDR3 sequences, roughly 17% seen once; the top ten hold 23%. Sequencing was performed on PBMCs or a T cell subset sorted from them (not recorded which). These receptors all stem from a man younger than 30 who had mild COVID-19 (a few samples of this study predate the infection). Cell type and time point are not known.

The gene calls are TRBV7-6 and TRBJ2-7, with D maybe TRBD1 (7 bases). The CDR3 has 15 amino acids. Trimming removed 8 bases at V and 4 bases at J, with 21 bases between. Germline-derived CDR1 and CDR2 are SGHVS and FNYEAQ. The CDR3 reads CASSPGAGGPYEQYF. Written as DNA, the CDR3 is TGTGCCAGCTCCCCCGGTGCAGGGGGGCCATACGAGCAGTACTTC.

This clonotype was counted only a few times. The chain employs TRBV11-2 and TRBJ2-5; D remains ambiguous. The germline gives CDR1 SGHAT, CDR2 FQNNGV. The CDR3 contains 12 residues. V was pared by 5 bases and J by 4 bases, with 8 bases between. The chain's CDR3 is CASSRYRETQYF. In nucleotides, the CDR3 is TGTGCCAGCAGCCGCTATAGAGAGACCCAGTACTTC. The full variable domain, in which reference TRBV11-2 and TRBJ2-5 provide the parts outside the CDR3, is EAGVAQSPRYKIIEKRQSVAFWCNPISGHATLYWYQQILGQGPKLLIQFQNNGVVDDSQLPKDRFSAERLKGVDSTLKIQPAKLEDSAVYLCASSRYRETQYFGPGTRLLVL.